The 19 T cell receptor beta chains listed next were all sequenced from one sample in a study of cytomegalovirus exposure and HLA in healthy donors (dated by TCRdb to about 2017). Receptors were amplified or captured by the immunoSEQ multiplex PCR assay. For the multiplex PCR, a mixture combining 60 forward primers for TCR Vbeta segments and 13 reverse primers for TCR Jbeta segments was used. Imported from immuneACCESS, the table was reduced by TCRdb to in-frame sequences with V and J called. These copies leave out some clones; in studies compared against another copy, an unresolved V gene accounts for under half, and the cause of the remainder is not known. This sample is represented by roughly 120,000 clones; roughly 74% of them were singletons. The top ten clones comprise about 4.4% of the sample. What was sequenced was PBMCs. These receptors were obtained from a woman in her 50s in good health and CMV-seropositive.

The CDR3 reads CASGGTRPNIQYF. Written as DNA, the CDR3 is TGTGCCAGCGGGGGGACTCGGCCTAACATTCAGTACTTC. The chain links TRBV28 to TRBJ2-4; TRBD2 might be the D (6 bases). Germline CDR1 is MDHEN and CDR2 is SYDVKM. V dropped 8 bases and J dropped 7 bases, with 15 bases sitting between them. The CDR3 is 13 amino acids.

This chain uses TRBV4-1 with TRBJ2-3, with D perhaps TRBD2 (6 bases). Between the trimmed V and J ends, which lost 3 bases and 5 bases, there was a span of 18 bases. Germline CDR1 and CDR2: MGHRA and YSYEKL. The CDR3 covers 16 residues. The CDR3 spells CASSHRTGTYRDTQYF. CDR3 DNA sequence: TGCGCCAGCAGCCACCGTACGGGGACTTATCGAGATACGCAGTATTTT.

J is TRBJ1-5 and V is TRBV6-1, with 7 bases matching TRBD1. The CDR3 totals 13 residues. V was clipped by 8 bases and J by 2 bases; unmatched bases: 3. Germline V gene lookup returns CDR1 MNHNS and CDR2 SASEGT. The CDR3 region is CASQGGGNQPQHF. DNA of the CDR3: TGTGCCAGCCAGGGGGGAGGCAATCAGCCCCAGCATTTT.

The rearrangement joins TRBV19 to TRBJ1-6; 8 bases align to TRBD1. The CDR3 extends over 17 amino acids. Germline V lookup: CDR1 LNHDA, CDR2 SQIVND (reference sequence). The junction had 18 bases not matched to a gene; V was cut back by 6 bases and J by 11 bases. The CDR3 protein is CASSLNGMWQGAAPLHF. CDR3 nucleotides: TGTGCCAGTAGCCTGAACGGGATGTGGCAGGGGGCGGCACCCCTCCACTTT.

This clone was picked up a small number of times. The rearrangement links TRBV11-2 to TRBJ1-3; 7 bases fit TRBD1. The CDR3 sequence is 16 residues long. After removal of 0 bases from V and 3 bases from J, the junction contained 5 bases not matched to a gene. The germline gives CDR1 SGHAT, CDR2 FQNNGV. DNA of the CDR3: TGTGCCAGCAGCTTAGAGAGGGACAGCTTTGGAAACACCATATATTTT. It yields the protein CASSLERDSFGNTIYF. The whole variable domain, remainder taken from reference TRBV11-2 and TRBJ1-3, is EAGVAQSPRYKIIEKRQSVAFWCNPISGHATLYWYQQILGQGPKLLIQFQNNGVVDDSQLPKDRFSAERLKGVDSTLKIQPAKLEDSAVYLCASSLERDSFGNTIYFGEGSWLTVV.

This chain uses TRBV28 with TRBJ2-7, with 10 bases matching TRBD2. The CDR3 extends over 14 amino acids. CDR1 and CDR2 from the germline V gene are MDHEN and SYDVKM. Germline trimming cut 5 bases from V and 3 bases from J; bases unmatched to any gene: 4. In DNA form, the CDR3 reads TGTGCCAGCAGTCCCTGGACTAGCGGCTACGAGCAGTACTTC. This gives the protein CASSPWTSGYEQYF.

The chain is built from TRBV10-2 and TRBJ2-3; possibly TRBD1 for D (6 bases). The CDR3 contains 14 residues. Trimming left V 0 bases short and J 5 bases short, with 9 bases between. Germline CDR1 is WSHSY and CDR2 is SAAADI. CDR3 region: CASSESGGRDTQYF. The DNA of the CDR3 is TGCGCCAGCAGTGAGTCTGGGGGCAGAGATACGCAGTATTTT.

This clone was detected once. The CDR3 DNA follows: TGCGCCAGCAGCCCCTCAGGGATCTTCGCTCAGTGGGAGCTGTTTTTT. Encoded protein: CASSPSGIFAQWELFF. The chain couples TRBV4-1 to TRBJ2-2; TRBD1 is a possible D gene (5 bases). V was trimmed by 4 bases and J by 9 bases, leaving 21 bases between them. The CDR3 loop spans 16 amino acids. The germline V gene encodes CDR1 MGHRA and CDR2 YSYEKL.

The V gene is TRBV19, the J gene TRBJ2-2; D call uncertain. From germline, CDR1 is LNHDA and CDR2 SQIVND (reference sequence). V lost 1 base, J lost 1 base, and 10 bases lay in between. The CDR3 is made up of 16 amino acids. This chain's CDR3 is CASSIALRLNTGELFF. CDR3 DNA: TGTGCCAGTAGTATAGCCCTTAGATTGAACACCGGGGAGCTGTTTTTT.

A word on this clone: At one of its ends the junction is not consistent with the germline gene, which may arise from a read error. V gene TRBV10-2 combines with J gene TRBJ2-2, with TRBD2 identical over 7 bases. The CDR3 has 13 amino acids. Germline assignment: CDR1 WSHSY and CDR2 SAAADI. CDR3: CASSDLAAGGLFF. CDR3 DNA: TGCGCCAGCAGTGACCTAGCGGCCGGGGGGCTGTTTTTT.

The V and J genes are TRBV5-6 and TRBJ2-7; possible D gene TRBD1, 5 bases. Germline assignment: CDR1 SGHDT and CDR2 YYEEEE. This CDR3 spans 13 amino acids. The V and J ends lost 2 bases and 7 bases respectively, with 13 bases between them. This CDR3 reads CASSFSGASEQYF. In DNA, the CDR3 is TGTGCCAGCAGCTTTAGTGGGGCGTCTGAGCAGTACTTC.

J is TRBJ2-2 and V is TRBV4-2; TRBD1 agrees at 12 bases. V dropped 4 bases and J dropped 7; count of bases not matched to a gene: 4. CDR1 is LGHNA, CDR2 YNFKEQ, per germline. This CDR3 comprises 15 residues. CDR3 region: CASSRDRGHGGELFF. The CDR3 coding sequence is TGTGCCAGCAGCCGGGACAGGGGGCATGGCGGGGAGCTGTTTTTT.

This rearrangement joins TRBV9 to TRBJ2-7, with 10 bases identical to TRBD1. The length of the CDR3 is 15 residues. The V gene end was trimmed by 0 bases and the J gene end by 4 bases; junction bases not matched to a gene: 4. CDR1 and CDR2 (germline): SGDLS, YYNGEE. In DNA form, the CDR3 reads TGTGCCAGCAGCGTAGACGACAGGGGGCTGTACGAGCAGTACTTC. Its protein product is CASSVDDRGLYEQYF.

The V gene is TRBV12-5, the J gene TRBJ2-5, with 11 bases aligning to TRBD1. Per the germline V gene, CDR1 is LGHNT and CDR2 is FRNRAP. The ends lost 1 base at V and 4 bases at J; junction bases unmatched: 5. The CDR3 loop spans 16 amino acids. The CDR3 coding sequence is TGTGCTAGTGGTTTGGACGGAGGGACAGGGGGAGAGACCCAGTACTTC. Residues: CASGLDGGTGGETQYF.

The gene calls are TRBV7-9 and TRBJ1-4; the match to TRBD1 covers 8 bases. With 5 bases clipped from V and 6 bases from J, the junction kept 8 bases outside the gene matches. This CDR3 contains 15 residues. CDR1 SEHNR and CDR2 FQNEAQ come from the germline V gene (reference sequence). CDR3 coding DNA: TGTGCCAGCAGCCCCGGGTCAGGGGGCTATGAAAAACTGTTTTTT. Residues: CASSPGSGGYEKLFF.

Written as DNA, the CDR3 is TGTGCTAGCCGTTTCGGAGTAAATGGTTCACCCCTCCACTTT. Translation: CASRFGVNGSPLHF. This chain uses TRBV12-5 with TRBJ1-6, with D unclear. V was clipped by 9 bases and J by 9 bases, with 18 bases between them. There are 14 residues in the CDR3. Germline V gives CDR1 LGHNT, CDR2 FRNRAP.

This chain uses TRBV7-6 with TRBJ2-7; the D gene is possibly TRBD1 (6 bases). Germline CDR1 SGHVS, CDR2 FNYEAQ. Trimming removed 5 bases from V and 6 bases from J, with 17 bases in between. The CDR3 covers 14 residues. The CDR3 loop reads CASSRGDRLGEQYF. The CDR3 region has the DNA TGTGCCAGCAGCCGTGGAGACAGGCTCGGCGAGCAGTACTTC.

The gene calls are TRBV15 and TRBJ1-1, with a weak D call TRBD1 (5 bases). The CDR3 spans 14 residues. In germline, CDR1 is LNHNV, CDR2 YYDKDF (reference sequence). V was pared by 0 bases and J by 1 base, with 6 bases between. The CDR3 nucleotides are TGTGCCACCAGCAGAGAGGGGCGGAACACTGAAGCTTTCTTT. This translates into CATSREGRNTEAFF.

This chain joins TRBV5-1 and TRBJ2-5; 15 nucleotides match TRBD2. The CDR3 has 18 amino acids. Per the germline V gene, CDR1 is SGHRS and CDR2 is YFSETQ. Unmatched junction bases numbered 9, after V lost 2 bases and J lost 4 bases. This CDR3 is CASSFWTSGGATRETQYF. As DNA, the CDR3 is TGCGCCAGCAGCTTTTGGACTAGCGGGGGGGCTACCCGAGAGACCCAGTACTTC.